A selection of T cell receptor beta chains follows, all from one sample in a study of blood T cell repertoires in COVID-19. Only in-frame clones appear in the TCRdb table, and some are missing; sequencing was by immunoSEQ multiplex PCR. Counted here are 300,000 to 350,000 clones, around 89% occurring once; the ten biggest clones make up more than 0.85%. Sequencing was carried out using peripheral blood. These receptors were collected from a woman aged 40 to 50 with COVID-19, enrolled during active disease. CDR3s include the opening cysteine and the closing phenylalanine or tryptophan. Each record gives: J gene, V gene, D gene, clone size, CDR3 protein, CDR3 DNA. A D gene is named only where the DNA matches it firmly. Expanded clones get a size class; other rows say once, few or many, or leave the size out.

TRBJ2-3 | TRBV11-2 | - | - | CASSFKSRKDTQYF | TGTGCCAGCAGCTTCAAGTCTAGGAAAGATACGCAGTATTTT
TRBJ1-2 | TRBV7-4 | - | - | CASSLRLRDPRQYGYTF | TGTGCCAGCAGCTTAAGGTTGCGGGACCCACGCCAGTATGGCTACACCTTC
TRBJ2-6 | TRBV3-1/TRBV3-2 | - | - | CASSPVHAGANVLTF | TGTGCCAGCAGCCCCGTACACGCTGGGGCCAACGTCCTGACTTTC
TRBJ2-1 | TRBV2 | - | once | CASSSEAGNYNEQFF | TGTGCCAGCAGCTCAGAGGCGGGGAACTACAATGAGCAGTTCTTC
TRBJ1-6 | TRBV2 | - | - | CASSEEGTPLHF | TGTGCCAGCAGTGAAGAGGGGACACCCCTCCACTTT
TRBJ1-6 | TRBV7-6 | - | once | CASSKTGMVAESPLHF | TGTGCCAGCAGTAAAACAGGGATGGTTGCGGAATCACCCCTCCACTTT
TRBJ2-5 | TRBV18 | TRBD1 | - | CASSSIGTGASLQETQYF | TGTGCCAGCTCATCAATTGGGACAGGAGCTTCCCTCCAAGAGACCCAGTACTTC
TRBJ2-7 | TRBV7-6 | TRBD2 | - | CASSFGTSAPYEQYF | TGTGCCAGCAGCTTTGGGACTAGCGCTCCCTACGAGCAGTACTTC
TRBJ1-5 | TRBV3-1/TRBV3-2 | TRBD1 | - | CASSQGDRDNQPQHF | TGTGCCAGCAGCCAAGGGGACAGGGACAATCAGCCCCAGCATTTT
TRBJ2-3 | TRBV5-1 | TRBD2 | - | CASLRGRGGDTDTQYF | TGCGCCAGCCTACGAGGGCGGGGGGGCGACACAGATACGCAGTATTTT
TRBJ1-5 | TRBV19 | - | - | CASTQTWDFNQPQHF | TGTGCCAGTACCCAAACGTGGGACTTTAATCAGCCCCAGCATTTT
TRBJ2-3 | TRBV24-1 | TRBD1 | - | CATSTGVGADTQYF | TGTGCCACCTCCACAGGGGTTGGGGCAGATACGCAGTATTTT
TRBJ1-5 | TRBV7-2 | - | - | CASSLGGGEGQPQHF | TGTGCCAGCAGCTTAGGCGGAGGGGAAGGTCAGCCCCAGCATTTT
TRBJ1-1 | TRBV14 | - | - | CASSQDKVRGARVF | TGTGCCAGCAGCCAAGATAAGGTTCGCGGGGCCCGAGTCTTT
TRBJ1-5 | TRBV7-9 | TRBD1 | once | CASSLGDSANQPQHF | TGTGCCAGCAGCTTAGGGGACAGCGCCAATCAGCCCCAGCATTTT
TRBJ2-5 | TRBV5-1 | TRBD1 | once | CASSTGQGKETQYF | TGCGCCAGCAGCACGGGACAGGGTAAGGAGACCCAGTACTTC
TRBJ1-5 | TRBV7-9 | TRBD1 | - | CASSRGTGGNQPQHF | TGTGCCAGCAGCCGCGGGACAGGGGGCAATCAGCCCCAGCATTTT
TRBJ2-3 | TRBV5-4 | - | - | CASSLGQNTDTQYF | TGTGCCAGCAGCTTGGGGCAGAACACAGATACGCAGTATTTT
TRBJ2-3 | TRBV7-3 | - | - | CASSLLGEADTQYF | TGTGCCAGCAGCTTACTCGGGGAGGCAGATACGCAGTATTTT
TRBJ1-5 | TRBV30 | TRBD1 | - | CAWSPPLPGQGLWQPQHF | TGTGCCTGGAGTCCACCCCTACCGGGACAGGGGTTATGGCAGCCCCAGCATTTT
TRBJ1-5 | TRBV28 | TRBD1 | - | CASSNDRGNQPQHF | TGTGCCAGCAGCAACGACAGGGGCAATCAGCCCCAGCATTTT
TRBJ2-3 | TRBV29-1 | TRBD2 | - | CSVDGTSGRKPDTQYF | TGCAGCGTGGATGGGACTAGCGGGAGGAAGCCAGATACGCAGTATTTT
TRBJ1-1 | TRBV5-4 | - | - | CASSLDLRNTEAFF | TGTGCCAGCAGCCTAGACTTGAGGAACACTGAAGCTTTCTTT
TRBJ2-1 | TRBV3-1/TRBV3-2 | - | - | CASSQEASGDYNEQFF | TGTGCCAGCAGCCAAGAAGCATCGGGAGACTACAATGAGCAGTTCTTC
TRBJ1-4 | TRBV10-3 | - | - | CASCDLGRAGVEKLFF | TGTGCATCGTGCGATTTGGGGAGAGCAGGGGTCGAAAAACTGTTTTTT
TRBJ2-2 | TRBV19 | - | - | CASRPWANTGELFF | TGTGCCAGTCGCCCCTGGGCAAACACCGGGGAGCTGTTTTTT
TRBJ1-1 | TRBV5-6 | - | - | CASSLGVEAFF | TGTGCCAGCAGCTTGGGAGTGGAGGCTTTCTTT
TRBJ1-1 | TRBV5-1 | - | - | CASSSTRVNTEAFF | TGCGCCAGCAGCTCGACTAGAGTGAACACTGAAGCTTTCTTT
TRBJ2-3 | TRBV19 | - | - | CASSSPSTDTQYF | TGTGCCAGTAGTTCTCCTAGCACAGATACGCAGTATTTT
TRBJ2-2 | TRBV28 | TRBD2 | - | CALGREDTGELFF | TGTGCCCTGGGGCGGGAGGACACCGGGGAGCTGTTTTTT
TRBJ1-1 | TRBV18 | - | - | CASSPLAQGNTEAFF | TGTGCCAGCTCACCTCTAGCACAGGGGAACACTGAAGCTTTCTTT
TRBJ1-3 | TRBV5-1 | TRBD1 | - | CASSLEMGQGPGNTIYF | TGCGCCAGCAGCTTGGAAATGGGACAGGGACCTGGAAACACCATATATTTT
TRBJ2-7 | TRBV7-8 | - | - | CASSGREQINSYEQYF | TGTGCCAGCAGCGGACGGGAGCAGATTAACTCTTACGAGCAGTACTTC
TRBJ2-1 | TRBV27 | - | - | CASRTRGYNEQFF | TGTGCCAGCAGGACCCGGGGTTACAATGAGCAGTTCTTC
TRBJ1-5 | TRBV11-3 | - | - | CASSGRGGNQPQHF | TGTGCCAGCAGCGGTCGAGGAGGCAATCAGCCCCAGCATTTT
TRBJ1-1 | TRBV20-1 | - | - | CSASSTEAFF | TGCAGTGCTAGTTCAACTGAAGCTTTCTTT
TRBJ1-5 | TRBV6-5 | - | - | CASSYSRRFSNQPQHF | TGTGCCAGCAGTTACTCGAGGCGGTTTAGCAATCAGCCCCAGCATTTT
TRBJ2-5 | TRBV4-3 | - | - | CASSQDRVGGPQETQYF | TGCGCCAGCAGCCAAGATCGGGTTGGGGGCCCCCAAGAGACCCAGTACTTC
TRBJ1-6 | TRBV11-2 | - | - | CASSLNPPLTGSISPLHF | TGTGCCAGCAGCTTAAACCCACCCCTGACAGGTTCTATTTCACCCCTCCACTTT
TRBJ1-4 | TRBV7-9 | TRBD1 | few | CASSPDRSNEKLFF | TGTGCCAGCAGTCCGGACAGGAGTAATGAAAAACTGTTTTTT